This entry lists 9 T cell receptor beta chains sequenced from one sample in a study of blood T cell repertoires in COVID-19. Using immunoSEQ multiplex PCR, the repertoire was profiled, and TCRdb retains in-frame clones only, with some absent. The top ten clones hold under 20% of a sample with under 95,000 clones, 70% to 90% of them seen once. The sequencing sample was made of peripheral blood. These receptors originate from a man of 80 years or more in a cohort sampled during active COVID-19.

The CDR3: CASSLASGQSQETQYF. CDR3 coding DNA: TGTGCCAGCAGCTTAGCGAGCGGACAGTCCCAAGAGACCCAGTACTTC. The chain is built from TRBV7-2 and TRBJ2-5, with a tentative D call TRBD1 (6 bases). V lost 0 bases and J 1 base, leaving 12 bases between the germline ends. In germline, CDR1 is SGHTA, CDR2 FQGNSA. This CDR3 contains 16 residues.

This clone was observed a handful of times. The chain couples TRBV6-6 to TRBJ1-5; TRBD1 matches 8 bases. In germline, CDR1 is MNHNY, CDR2 SVGAGI (reference sequence). Trimming at V came to 2 bases and at J to 4 bases, leaving 1 base not matched to a gene. This CDR3 has 14 residues. The CDR3 DNA sequence: TGTGCCAGCAGTTACGGGACAGGTAATCAGCCCCAGCATTTT. Its translation is CASSYGTGNQPQHF.

This clone was seen just once. CDR3 amino acids: CASSPRRQGRTDTQYF. The CDR3 DNA is TGTGCCAGCAGCCCTAGACGACAGGGACGCACAGATACGCAGTATTTT. The chain uses TRBV14 and TRBJ2-3; TRBD1 matches at 7 bases. Looked up from germline, CDR1 is SGHDN and CDR2 is FVKESK. With V trimmed by 4 bases and J by 1 base, 8 bases remained unmatched. The CDR3 contains 16 residues. Full variable domain (rest looked up from reference TRBV14 and TRBJ2-3): EAGVTQFPSHSVIEKGQTVTLRCDPISGHDNLYWYRRVMGKEIKFLLHFVKESKQDESGMPNNRFLAERTGGTYSTLKVQPAELEDSGVYFCASSPRRQGRTDTQYFGPGTRLTVL.

The chain is built from TRBV11-2 and TRBJ2-1, with 13 bases identical to TRBD2. The CDR3 is made up of 15 amino acids. Looked up from germline, CDR1 is SGHAT and CDR2 is FQNNGV. With V trimmed by 5 bases and J by 7 bases, 5 bases remained unmatched. CDR3 coding DNA: TGTGCCAGCAGCCTTGGGACTAGCGGGGAAAATGAGCAGTTCTTC. Protein: CASSLGTSGENEQFF.

The J gene is TRBJ1-1, the V gene TRBV5-1; D is unclear. The CDR3 has 12 residues. V lost 2 bases and J 1 base, leaving 3 bases between the germline ends. Germline V CDR1 and CDR2: SGHRS, YFSETQ. In DNA form, the CDR3 reads TGCGCCAGCAGCTTCGGGAACACTGAAGCTTTCTTT. Translating gives CASSFGNTEAFF.

CDR3 sequence reads: CASSYSPDSGYGYTF. CDR3 coding DNA: TGTGCCAGCAGTTACTCACCGGACAGCGGCTATGGCTACACCTTC. The rearrangement links TRBV6-2 or TRBV6-3 to TRBJ1-2, with a tentative D call TRBD1 (6 bases). Trimming took off 0 bases at V and 4 bases at J, with 12 bases between the two ends. CDR1 and CDR2 from the germline V gene are MNHEY and SVGEGT. This CDR3 region has 15 residues.

This chain connects TRBV9 to TRBJ2-3; 12 bases match TRBD2. CDR1 is SGDLS, CDR2 YYNGEE, per germline. This CDR3 spans 14 amino acids. Trimming removed 0 bases from V and 8 bases from J; junction bases left unmatched: 1. The CDR3 DNA reads as TGTGCCAGCAGCGTAGCACTAGCGGGGGGTACGCAGTATTTT. Its protein is CASSVALAGGTQYF.

The chain recombines TRBV7-9 with TRBJ1-4; 9 bases agree with TRBD1. Unmatched junction bases numbered 12, after V lost 5 bases and J lost 5 bases. There are 17 residues in the CDR3. Germline lookup yields CDR1 SEHNR and CDR2 FQNEAQ (reference sequence). The CDR3: CASSKFKPGTGNEKLFF. The CDR3 DNA follows: TGTGCCAGCAGCAAGTTCAAACCGGGGACAGGGAATGAAAAACTGTTTTTT.

This chain links TRBV4-3 with TRBJ2-5; 9 positions match TRBD2. Germline trimming cut 0 bases from V and 5 bases from J; bases unmatched to any gene: 19. Looked up from germline, CDR1 is LGHNA and CDR2 is YSLEER. The length of the CDR3 is 20 residues. Here the CDR3 DNA reads TGCGCCAGCAGCCAAGATAGCCCCCTAGGATATGCGGGGGGGGTGGAGACCCAGTACTTC. Translating gives CASSQDSPLGYAGGVETQYF.